A selection of T cell receptor beta chains follows, all from one sample in a study of beta chain features in type 1 diabetes. Assay used: immunoSEQ multiplex PCR; TCRdb lists only in-frame clones, some missing. This table has 220,000 or so clones, around 68% appearing once. Sequencing used naive CD4+ T cells from blood. These TCRs come from a man aged 30 to 45 in good health. Both conserved end residues are part of each CDR3. The D gene is left open where the match is weak. Size values are once, few and many counts, or a class for expanded clones, and some rows have none.

>TRBV29-1|-|TRBJ1-1|-
CSVGGRVTEAFF
TGCAGCGTGGGGGGGCGCGTCACTGAAGCTTTCTTT
>TRBV23-1|-|TRBJ2-7|few
CATSQYYEQYF
TGCGCCACCAGTCAGTATTACGAGCAGTACTTC
>TRBV9|-|TRBJ1-5|-
CASIPIGPQHF
TGTGCCAGCATTCCAATAGGTCCCCAGCATTTT
>TRBV25-1|TRBD2|TRBJ2-7|-
CASSRTSGAYEQYF
TGTGCCAGCAGCCGGACTAGCGGCGCCTACGAGCAGTACTTC
>TRBV25-1|-|TRBJ2-7|-
CASSFGPSSYEQYF
TGTGCCAGCAGTTTTGGGCCAAGCTCCTACGAGCAGTACTTC
>TRBV10-2|-|TRBJ2-1|few
CASSQLSYNEQFF
TGCGCCAGCAGCCAACTTTCCTACAATGAGCAGTTCTTC
>TRBV5-4|TRBD2|TRBJ2-3|-
CASSLLGGSVDTQYF
TGTGCCAGCAGCCTGCTGGGCGGGAGCGTAGATACGCAGTATTTT
>TRBV28|-|TRBJ2-7|once
CASSFGSSYEQYF
TGTGCCAGCAGTTTCGGCAGCTCCTACGAGCAGTACTTC
>TRBV5-1|-|TRBJ2-7|-
CASQTAGTYEQYF
TGCGCCAGCCAAACGGCAGGGACCTACGAGCAGTACTTC
>TRBV7-2|-|TRBJ2-6|-
CASSPGVTGANVLTF
TGTGCCAGCAGCCCTGGGGTAACTGGGGCCAACGTCCTGACTTTC
>TRBV25-1|TRBD1|TRBJ1-6|few
CASSPRRGGRSPLHF
TGTGCCAGCAGTCCCCGGAGAGGGGGCAGGTCACCCCTCCACTTT
>TRBV29-1|-|TRBJ2-5|few
CSVVGVQETQYF
TGCAGCGTTGTCGGGGTTCAGGAGACCCAGTACTTC
>TRBV29-1|-|TRBJ2-7|few
CSVEQGDEQYF
TGCAGCGTTGAGCAGGGCGACGAGCAGTACTTC
>TRBV29-1|TRBD2|TRBJ2-5|-
CSAREGSGGRETQYF
TGCAGCGCAAGAGAAGGTAGCGGGGGACGGGAGACCCAGTACTTC
>TRBV29-1|TRBD2|TRBJ2-1|-
CSVVGLADNEQFF
TGCAGCGTTGTAGGACTAGCAGACAATGAGCAGTTCTTC
>TRBV27|-|TRBJ1-1|-
CASSRPGWGNTEAFF
TGTGCCAGCAGTCGCCCGGGATGGGGAAACACTGAAGCTTTCTTT
>TRBV29-1|TRBD1|TRBJ1-1|-
CSATDRVSTEAFF
TGCAGCGCTACTGACAGGGTCAGCACTGAAGCTTTCTTT
>TRBV29-1|-|TRBJ1-1|-
CSVVLGQIEAFF
TGCAGCGTTGTCCTTGGCCAGATTGAAGCTTTCTTT
>TRBV6-6|-|TRBJ2-1|-
CASSPGAPSYNEQFF
TGTGCCAGCAGTCCAGGGGCTCCCTCCTACAATGAGCAGTTCTTC
>TRBV27|-|TRBJ2-2|-
CASSSWTTNTGELFF
TGTGCCAGCAGTTCGTGGACTACGAACACCGGGGAGCTGTTTTTT
>TRBV7-9|TRBD1|TRBJ2-7|-
CASSLGGTGSYEQYF
TGTGCCAGCAGCTTAGGAGGGACAGGGAGCTACGAGCAGTACTTC
>TRBV7-2|-|TRBJ1-5|-
CASSITGFGQPQHF
TGTGCCAGCAGTATTACAGGGTTCGGTCAGCCCCAGCATTTT
>TRBV9|-|TRBJ2-5|-
CASSVEVHQETQYF
TGTGCCAGCAGCGTAGAGGTCCACCAAGAGACCCAGTACTTC
>TRBV30|TRBD1|TRBJ1-5|once
CAWSVQGANQPQHF
TGTGCCTGGAGTGTACAGGGGGCGAATCAGCCCCAGCATTTT
>TRBV7-9|-|TRBJ1-2|-
CASSRPLEGYGYTF
TGTGCCAGCAGCCGTCCCCTGGAGGGCTATGGCTACACCTTC
>TRBV4-1|-|TRBJ2-3|-
CASSHPWQGTDTQYF
TGCGCCAGCAGCCATCCCTGGCAAGGCACAGATACGCAGTATTTT
>TRBV30|-|TRBJ1-2|-
CAWSVARSNYGYTF
TGTGCCTGGAGTGTAGCCAGGAGTAACTATGGCTACACCTTC
>TRBV18|-|TRBJ2-3|-
CASSPFKGNTQYF
TGTGCCAGCTCACCATTTAAGGGAAATACGCAGTATTTT
>TRBV11-2|TRBD2|TRBJ2-1|-
CASSRLAGVRNEQFF
TGTGCCAGCAGCCGCCTAGCGGGAGTGCGTAATGAGCAGTTCTTC
>TRBV9|-|TRBJ2-2|few
CASSVVAQANTGELFF
TGTGCCAGCAGCGTAGTGGCGCAAGCGAACACCGGGGAGCTGTTTTTT
>TRBV10-3|-|TRBJ2-5|-
CAISGEIQETQYF
TGTGCCATCAGTGGAGAGATCCAAGAGACCCAGTACTTC
>TRBV13|-|TRBJ2-3|-
CASSSTGWGLSTDTQYF
TGTGCCAGCAGCTCCACAGGGTGGGGGCTCAGCACAGATACGCAGTATTTT
>TRBV5-6|-|TRBJ2-1|-
CASSLGGSTYNEQFF
TGTGCCAGCAGCTTGGGTGGGAGTACCTACAATGAGCAGTTCTTC
>TRBV4-3|-|TRBJ2-1|-
CASSQGLKGTEQFF
TGCGCCAGCAGCCAAGGTCTCAAGGGGACTGAGCAGTTCTTC
>TRBV30|-|TRBJ2-7|-
CAWSGQEKQYF
TGTGCCTGGAGTGGACAGGAGAAGCAGTACTTC
>TRBV30|TRBD1|TRBJ1-2|few
CAWDDRGQGYTF
TGTGCCTGGGACGACAGGGGACAAGGCTACACCTTC
>TRBV29-1|TRBD1|TRBJ2-1|few
CSAPGQGTYNEQFF
TGCAGCGCCCCGGGACAGGGTACATACAATGAGCAGTTCTTC
>TRBV6-1|TRBD1|TRBJ1-1|-
CASSEADRGFVAEAFF
TGTGCCAGCAGTGAAGCGGACAGGGGATTTGTCGCTGAAGCTTTCTTT
>TRBV25-1|TRBD1|TRBJ2-5|-
CASSDTRTGEETQYF
TGTGCCAGCAGTGATACACGGACAGGGGAAGAGACCCAGTACTTC
>TRBV11-2|TRBD2|TRBJ2-7|-
CASSPGTSGDYEQYF
TGTGCCAGCAGCCCGGGGACTAGCGGGGACTACGAGCAGTACTTC
>TRBV25-1|-|TRBJ2-1|-
CASSEAKGMGNEQFF
TGTGCCAGCAGTGAAGCGAAGGGGATGGGGAATGAGCAGTTCTTC
>TRBV30|-|TRBJ2-1|few
CAWRGFGTYNEQFF
TGTGCCTGGAGGGGGTTTGGCACCTACAATGAGCAGTTCTTC
>TRBV5-1|TRBD1|TRBJ2-7|-
CASRAGTDYEQYF
TGCGCCAGCAGGGCCGGGACAGATTACGAGCAGTACTTC
>TRBV29-1|TRBD1|TRBJ2-2|-
CSVLPGTGVTGELFF
TGCAGCGTACTCCCCGGGACAGGGGTCACCGGGGAGCTGTTTTTT
>TRBV5-1|TRBD2|TRBJ2-1|-
CASSLPRGNRLAGELEQFF
TGCGCCAGCAGCTTACCAAGGGGAAACCGACTAGCGGGAGAGTTGGAGCAGTTCTTC
>TRBV29-1|-|TRBJ1-1|once
CSVAPGGAEAFF
TGCAGCGTTGCCCCAGGTGGAGCTGAAGCTTTCTTT
>TRBV29-1|-|TRBJ2-1|-
CSVGRVLTYNEQFF
TGCAGCGTTGGACGGGTTCTGACCTACAATGAGCAGTTCTTC
>TRBV30|TRBD1|TRBJ1-1|-
CAWSSGTGAFF
TGTGCCTGGAGTTCCGGGACAGGAGCTTTCTTT
>TRBV30|-|TRBJ1-2|-
CAWSHTTGGYTF
TGTGCCTGGAGCCATACAACGGGAGGCTACACCTTC
>TRBV19|-|TRBJ2-5|-
CATEDRSKTQYF
TGTGCCACCGAGGACCGGTCCAAGACCCAGTACTTC
>TRBV5-1|TRBD2|TRBJ2-3|-
CASSLLAGARDTQYF
TGCGCCAGCAGCTTGCTAGCGGGAGCAAGAGATACGCAGTATTTT
>TRBV7-2|-|TRBJ2-7|-
CASSPNYEQYF
TGTGCCAGCAGCCCTAACTACGAGCAGTACTTC
>TRBV11-2|-|TRBJ2-7|-
CASSSYYEQYF
TGTGCCAGCAGCAGTTACTACGAGCAGTACTTC